These 7 T cell receptor beta chains were all obtained from the same sample, sequenced in a study of CD8+CD57+ T cells in acquired aplastic anemia. For CDR3 and TCR beta VDJ profiling, genomic DNA was the template used. Using its own MiXCR run on the reads, TCRdb lists one record per CDR3 protein. Found here are 400,000 to 600,000 distinct CDR3 sequences, under 40% of them singletons; the top ten hold around 0.82%. By flow cytometry, patients selected for sequencing had shown an expansion of CD8+CD57+ cells. Sequenced input: sorted CD4+, CD8+, or CD8+CD57+ T cells (not recorded which) from PBMCs. The receptors were gathered from a human donor with aplastic anemia.

Many counts were recorded for this clonotype. The rearrangement uses TRBV15 and TRBJ2-7; 8 bases are shared with TRBD2. The junction had 4 bases not matched to a gene; V was cut back by 1 base and J by 2 bases. The CDR3 runs 15 residues. The germline gives CDR1 LNHNV, CDR2 YYDKDF (reference sequence). CDR3 coding DNA: TGTGCCACCAGCAGAGCAACGGGGGGGGCCTACGAGCAGTACTTC. Encoded protein: CATSRATGGAYEQYF. The full variable domain, its missing parts supplied by reference TRBV15 and TRBJ2-7, is DAMVIQNPRYQVTQFGKPVTLSCSQTLNHNVMYWYQQKSSQAPKLLFHYYDKDFNNEADTPDNFQSRRPNTSFCFLDIRSPGLGDTAMYLCATSRATGGAYEQYFGPGTRLTVT.

The rearrangement joins TRBV7-2 to TRBJ2-5; no clear D gene. Germline V gene lookup returns CDR1 SGHTA and CDR2 FQGNSA. The CDR3 consists of 12 residues. V was cut by 4 bases and J by 5 bases, with 8 bases left in between. CDR3 in DNA: TGTGCCAGCAGCTCAGGTCGGGAGACCCAGTACTTC. This codes for CASSSGRETQYF.

This clonotype came up many times. The gene calls are TRBV24-1 and TRBJ2-5; either TRBD1 or TRBD2 may supply D (5 bases each). This CDR3 is 13 amino acids long. Germline V gene lookup returns CDR1 KGHDR and CDR2 SFDVKD. The ends were cut back, 7 bases at V and 5 bases at J, with 13 bases in the middle. In DNA, the CDR3 is TGTGCCACCAGGGACACCGGGGAGGAGACCCAGTACTTC. This translates into CATRDTGEETQYF.

This clonotype occurred many times. The chain links TRBV19 to TRBJ1-2; no clear D gene. V was shortened by 9 bases and J by 3 bases, with 14 bases between the two germline ends. Per germline, CDR1 LNHDA and CDR2 SQIVND (reference sequence). The CDR3 is 13 residues long. CDR3: CASRTVDDYGYTF. The CDR3 coding sequence is TGTGCCAGCCGCACGGTTGATGACTATGGCTACACCTTC.

In its sample, this clonotype was seen once. The chain is built from TRBV10-2 and TRBJ2-1; 16 bases line up with TRBD2. Germline-derived CDR1 and CDR2 are WSHSY and SAAADI. This CDR3 spans 18 amino acids. Trimming removed 6 bases from V and 2 bases from J; junction bases left unmatched: 7. CDR3 sequence: CASRGTSGGASAYNEQFF. DNA for the CDR3: TGCGCCAGCAGAGGGACTAGCGGGGGGGCCAGCGCCTACAATGAGCAGTTCTTC.

V and J are TRBV29-1 and TRBJ2-5, with 14 positions matching TRBD2. CDR3 length: 21 amino acids. Germline loops: CDR1 SQVTM, CDR2 ANQGSEA. The V gene end was trimmed by 0 bases and the J gene end by 2 bases; junction bases not matched to a gene: 17. The CDR3: CSVEDDRRTSGGSKLQETQYF. The CDR3 region has the DNA TGCAGCGTTGAAGATGACAGACGGACTAGCGGGGGGTCTAAACTACAAGAGACCCAGTACTTC.

The sample holds a few counts of this clonotype. The chain recombines TRBV9 with TRBJ1-6; 7 nucleotides match TRBD1. The germline V gene encodes CDR1 SGDLS and CDR2 YYNGEE. The V gene end was trimmed by 7 bases and the J gene end by 7 bases; junction bases not matched to a gene: 11. CDR3 length: 15 amino acids. The CDR3 loop reads CASSPPRDRNSPLHF. Written as DNA, the CDR3 is TGTGCCAGCTCACCACCCCGGGACAGAAATTCACCCCTCCACTTT.